Sequencing of this T cell receptor (beta chain) was carried out in a study of CD8 T cells in Susac syndrome. Random hexamers were used to reverse transcribe 0.5 to 1 ug of RNA. TCRdb passed the immunoSEQ multiplex PCR reads through MiXCR, listing each CDR3 protein once. The profile shows about 200,000 distinct CDR3 sequences, about 96% of them singletons. This CDR3 region has 19 residues. J lost 2 bases, V lost 1 base, and 13 bases had no gene match. From germline, CDR1 is MGHRA and CDR2 YSYEKL. This receptor was identified in a human donor with multiple sclerosis. Sequences were obtained from CD4+ T cells from PBMCs. The chain carries TRBV4-1 and TRBJ2-1; TRBD1 agrees at 8 bases. The CDR3 loop reads CASSQGKPRDRKTYNEQFF. The CDR3 DNA follows: TGCGCCAGCAGCCAAGGGAAGCCCCGGGACAGGAAAACCTACAATGAGCAGTTCTTC.